These T cell receptor beta chains were read from a single sample in a study of tissue T cells after allogeneic stem cell transplantation. The table came from immunoSEQ multiplex PCR; TCRdb's copy has only in-frame clones and leaves some out. This sample has approximately 12,000 clones, with 70% to 80% found just once. Sequencing was performed on tissue from the right colon, taken at autopsy. The receptors were gathered from a woman aged 18-49 years with breast cancer. Both conserved end residues are part of each CDR3. A D gene is named only where the DNA matches it firmly. Clone sizes are given selectively: once, few, many, or a class where the clone is expanded.

clone size,J gene,V gene,D gene,CDR3 length,CDR3 DNA,CDR3 protein
NA,TRBJ2-2,TRBV28,NA,14,TGTGCCACCCGAAGTAACAGTAACACCGGGGAGCTGTTTTTT,CATRSNSNTGELFF
NA,TRBJ2-1,TRBV6-6,NA,13,TGTGCCAGCAGTTACTCTACGGGCAATGAGCAGTTCTTC,CASSYSTGNEQFF
NA,TRBJ1-5,TRBV24-1,NA,13,TGTGCCACCGCAAAGGCTAGCAATCAGCCCCAGCATTTT,CATAKASNQPQHF
NA,TRBJ1-6,TRBV7-2,NA,12,TGTGCCAGCAGCACGGTGGGTTCACCCCTCCACTTT,CASSTVGSPLHF
NA,TRBJ2-7,TRBV4-1,NA,16,TGCGCCAGCAGCCAAGATTCCGGGAAGGGGCACTACGAGCAGTACTTC,CASSQDSGKGHYEQYF
NA,TRBJ1-2,TRBV7-2,NA,15,TGTGCCAGCCGCCCGCGGGGGGGGATTTTCCGGGGCTACACCTTC,CASRPRGGIFRGYTF
NA,TRBJ1-5,TRBV5-6,NA,14,TGTGCCAGCAGCCGGGACCGCGTCAATCAGCCCCAGCATTTT,CASSRDRVNQPQHF
NA,TRBJ1-3,TRBV5-1,NA,13,TGCGCCAGCAGCTTACACTCTGGAAACACCATATATTTT,CASSLHSGNTIYF
NA,TRBJ1-2,TRBV12-3/TRBV12-4,TRBD1,13,TGTGCCAGCAGCCCGGACAGGGGGCTTGGCTACACCTTC,CASSPDRGLGYTF
medium-sized,TRBJ1-6,TRBV9,NA,14,TGTGCCAGCAGCGTGGACGGTTGGAATTCACCCCTCCACTTT,CASSVDGWNSPLHF
NA,TRBJ1-5,TRBV6-5,NA,13,TGTGCCAGCAGTTACGGAGGGAATCAGCCCCAGCATTTT,CASSYGGNQPQHF
NA,TRBJ2-3,TRBV29-1,TRBD2,17,TGCAGCGTTGAATCGGGACTAGCCCCACTCACCACAGATACGCAGTATTTT,CSVESGLAPLTTDTQYF
few,TRBJ1-5,TRBV19,NA,13,TGTGCCACCAACGGGGAGGAGTATCAGCCCCAGCATTTT,CATNGEEYQPQHF
NA,TRBJ2-1,TRBV10-1,NA,17,TGCGCCAGCAGTGATATCGTCGGGGGCTTGGTTAGAAATGAGCAGTTCTTC,CASSDIVGGLVRNEQFF
NA,TRBJ2-7,TRBV5-1,TRBD1,17,TGCGCCAGCAGCTTGGGACCGGACAGGGTTCGAGGCTACGAGCAGTACTTC,CASSLGPDRVRGYEQYF
once,TRBJ1-1,TRBV28,NA,14,TGTGCCAGCCGAGGCGGGGAGATGAACACTGAAGCTTTCTTT,CASRGGEMNTEAFF
once,TRBJ2-5,TRBV20-1,NA,11,TGCAGTGCTAGACCCCTGGAGACCCAGTACTTC,CSARPLETQYF
few,TRBJ2-1,TRBV9,NA,13,TGTGCCAGCAGCGTAGGGGGGGACAATGAGCAGTTCTTC,CASSVGGDNEQFF
NA,TRBJ2-5,TRBV5-1,NA,13,TGCGTCACCAGCAGATCCCCAGGGGAGACCCAGTACTTC,CVTSRSPGETQYF
once,TRBJ2-2,TRBV7-2,NA,15,TGTGCCAGCAGCCCAGGGGATTGGGGCACCGGGGAGCTGTTTTTT,CASSPGDWGTGELFF
NA,TRBJ2-3,TRBV27,NA,14,TGTGCCAGCAGTTTAACGGGTATCACAGATACGCAGTATTTT,CASSLTGITDTQYF
few,TRBJ2-1,TRBV5-1,TRBD2,15,TGCGCCAGCAGCTTGGTGGCTAGCGGGGACAATGAGCAGTTCTTC,CASSLVASGDNEQFF
NA,TRBJ2-2,TRBV24-1,TRBD1,15,TGTGCCACCAGGGGGACAGGGCGGGACACCGGGGAGCTGTTTTTT,CATRGTGRDTGELFF
NA,TRBJ2-5,TRBV5-4,NA,13,TGTGCCAGCAGCCTGCCCCTGGGGGAGACCCAGTACTTC,CASSLPLGETQYF
NA,TRBJ2-2,TRBV19,NA,15,TGTGCCAGTAGTATGGGGGCGCGGGACACCGGGGAGCTGTTTTTT,CASSMGARDTGELFF
few,TRBJ2-7,TRBV11-1,NA,14,TGTGCCAGCAGCTTATCGTCAAACTCCTACGAGCAGTACTTC,CASSLSSNSYEQYF
medium-sized,TRBJ2-3,TRBV15,NA,15,TGTGCCACCAGCTTAACGACACAGGACACAGATACGCAGTATTTT,CATSLTTQDTDTQYF
NA,TRBJ2-5,TRBV5-5,TRBD2,15,TGTGCCAGCAGCTCCCTGACTAGCGGGGGGGAGACCCAGTACTTC,CASSSLTSGGETQYF
once,TRBJ1-1,TRBV18,NA,16,TGTGCCAGCTCACCAGGGTATTTGTCAGGGAACACTGAAGCTTTCTTT,CASSPGYLSGNTEAFF
few,TRBJ2-5,TRBV19,TRBD2,15,TGTGCCAGTAGTAGGGCTAGCGGGAACCAAGAGACCCAGTACTTC,CASSRASGNQETQYF
NA,TRBJ2-7,TRBV9,TRBD1,14,TGTGCCAGCAGCGTAGGACAGGGGATCTACGAGCAGTACTTC,CASSVGQGIYEQYF
NA,TRBJ2-2,TRBV6-4,NA,14,TGTGCCAGCAGCGCAACAGGCGACACCGGGGAGCTGTTTTTT,CASSATGDTGELFF
few,TRBJ2-3,TRBV7-2,TRBD2,14,TGTGCCAGCAGCTCTACTAGCGGGCCAGATACGCAGTATTTT,CASSSTSGPDTQYF
once,TRBJ2-7,TRBV27,NA,13,TGTGCCAGCAGTTTATCCCCCCGGACTTCAGAGTACTTC,CASSLSPRTSEYF
few,TRBJ2-4,TRBV3-1/TRBV3-2,NA,14,TGTGCCAGCAGCCAATTCGACACGAAAAACATTCAGTACTTC,CASSQFDTKNIQYF
NA,TRBJ1-1,TRBV5-1,TRBD1,13,TGCGCCAGCAGCTCCCCGGACAGGGGTCCGGCTTTCTTT,CASSSPDRGPAFF
NA,TRBJ2-7,TRBV5-1,TRBD1,12,TGCGCCAGCAGCTTAACAGGGGTCGAGCAGTACTTC,CASSLTGVEQYF
NA,TRBJ2-2,TRBV5-5,NA,16,TGTGCCAGCAGTTGGCTCGGGCGGGGGAACACCGGGGAGCTGTTTTTT,CASSWLGRGNTGELFF
NA,TRBJ1-2,TRBV3-1/TRBV3-2,NA,13,TGTGCCAGCAGCTCCGACAGCGTTTGGGGCTACACCTTC,CASSSDSVWGYTF
NA,TRBJ2-5,TRBV6-5,NA,13,TGTGCCAGCTGCGTCGGGACCCAAGAGACCCAGTACTTC,CASCVGTQETQYF
once,TRBJ2-1,TRBV4-2,NA,15,TGTGCCAGCAGCCAAGATAGCGGCGCGCCGAGTGAGCAGTTCTTC,CASSQDSGAPSEQFF
NA,TRBJ2-3,TRBV7-2,NA,13,TGTGCCAGCAGCTTAGCAAGCACAGATACGCAGTATTTT,CASSLASTDTQYF
NA,TRBJ1-1,TRBV3-1/TRBV3-2,NA,14,TGTGCCAGCAGCGTCGCAGGCGCGAACACTGAAGCTTTCTTT,CASSVAGANTEAFF
NA,TRBJ2-3,TRBV6-5,NA,13,TGTGCCAGCAGCAGGGTCGGAACAGATACGCAGTATTTT,CASSRVGTDTQYF
NA,TRBJ2-1,TRBV6-4,TRBD2,13,TGTGCCAGCAGTGACGGGACTAGCAATGAGCAGTTCTTC,CASSDGTSNEQFF
once,TRBJ2-3,TRBV6-2/TRBV6-3,TRBD2,15,TGTGCCAGCAGTTACACTAGCGGGGGGGCAGATACGCAGTATTTT,CASSYTSGGADTQYF
NA,TRBJ1-5,TRBV7-2,TRBD1,16,TGTGCCAGCAGCTTAGCTCGACAGGGGAGCAATCAGCCCCAGCATTTT,CASSLARQGSNQPQHF
few,TRBJ1-5,TRBV9,NA,15,TGTGCCAGCAGCGTACGTGAGGGTATGGTGTCGTCCCAGCATTTT,CASSVREGMVSSQHF
once,TRBJ2-5,TRBV29-1,NA,14,TGCAGCGTTGTGACAGGTCCCAGGCAAGAGACCCAGTACTTC,CSVVTGPRQETQYF
few,TRBJ1-2,TRBV6-5,NA,15,TGTGCCAGCAGTTACCCCCGGGGCAGTGTGTATGGCTACACCTTC,CASSYPRGSVYGYTF
NA,TRBJ1-1,TRBV30,NA,13,TGTGCCTGGACTATTGGAGGGGTCGACGGAGCTTTCTTT,CAWTIGGVDGAFF
NA,TRBJ1-3,TRBV10-3,NA,14,TGTGCCATCAGGACAGTAAACTCTGGAAACACCATATATTTT,CAIRTVNSGNTIYF
NA,TRBJ2-7,TRBV5-1,TRBD2,15,TGCGCCAGCAGCTTCGGGACTAGCGGGGGGGCCGAGCAGTACTTC,CASSFGTSGGAEQYF
NA,TRBJ2-7,TRBV5-1,NA,15,TGCGCCAGCAGAAGAGACGCGTCGCCGCCCAACGAGCAGTACTTC,CASRRDASPPNEQYF
NA,TRBJ1-1,TRBV6-1,NA,15,TGTGCCAGCAGTGAACAGTACTTGGTGAACACTGAAGCTTTCTTT,CASSEQYLVNTEAFF
NA,TRBJ2-5,TRBV11-3,NA,13,TGTGCCAGCAGCTTATCTAGAGAAGAGACCCAGTACTTC,CASSLSREETQYF
NA,TRBJ2-3,TRBV11-2,NA,14,TGTGCCAGCAGCTTAGATCTGGGGGGAGATACGCAGTATTTT,CASSLDLGGDTQYF
few,TRBJ2-1,TRBV2,TRBD2,17,TGTGCCAGCAGAGCCGGGAGTGGACTAGCAGCCTACAATGAGCAGTTCTTC,CASRAGSGLAAYNEQFF
NA,TRBJ2-3,TRBV4-2,TRBD2,14,TGTGCCAGCAGCCAAGGGACTAGCCGGGATACGCAGTATTTT,CASSQGTSRDTQYF
NA,TRBJ2-3,TRBV19,NA,15,TGTGCCAGTACCTTGTATGTGGGAAACACAGATACGCAGTATTTT,CASTLYVGNTDTQYF